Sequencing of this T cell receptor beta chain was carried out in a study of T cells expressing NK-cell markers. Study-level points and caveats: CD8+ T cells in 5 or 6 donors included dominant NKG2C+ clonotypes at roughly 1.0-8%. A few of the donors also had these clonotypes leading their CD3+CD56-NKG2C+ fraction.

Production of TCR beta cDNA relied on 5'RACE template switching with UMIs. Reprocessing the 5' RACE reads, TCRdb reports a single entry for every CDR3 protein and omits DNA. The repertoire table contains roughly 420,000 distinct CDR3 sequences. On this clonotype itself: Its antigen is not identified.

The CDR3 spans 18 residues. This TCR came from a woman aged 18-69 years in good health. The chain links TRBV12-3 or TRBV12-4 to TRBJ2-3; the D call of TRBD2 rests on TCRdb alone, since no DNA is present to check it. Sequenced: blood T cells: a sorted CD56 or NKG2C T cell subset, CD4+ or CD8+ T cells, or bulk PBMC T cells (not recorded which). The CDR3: CASSPRLASGLRTDTQYF.